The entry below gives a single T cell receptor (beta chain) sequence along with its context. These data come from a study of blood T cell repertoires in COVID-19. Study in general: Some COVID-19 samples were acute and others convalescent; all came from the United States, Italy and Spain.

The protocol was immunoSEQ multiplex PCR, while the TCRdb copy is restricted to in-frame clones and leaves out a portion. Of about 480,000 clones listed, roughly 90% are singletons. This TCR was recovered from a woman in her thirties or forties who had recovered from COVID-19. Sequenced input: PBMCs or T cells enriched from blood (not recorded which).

The DNA for the CDR3 is TGTGCCAGCCAAACCTTAGGACAGGGCTACAATGAGCAGTTCTTC. The encoded protein is CASQTLGQGYNEQFF. This sequence joins TRBV27 and TRBJ2-1; 8 nucleotides agree with TRBD1. Per germline, CDR1 MNHEY and CDR2 SMNVEV (reference sequence). This CDR3 comprises 15 residues. With V trimmed by 8 bases and J by 3 bases, 9 bases remained unmatched.